Listed here are 11 T cell receptor beta chains from one sample, sequenced in a study of blood T cell repertoires in COVID-19. The method was immunoSEQ multiplex PCR; TCRdb's version includes in-frame clones alone and lacks a portion of them. The data hold tens of thousands of clones, with more than 90% observed a single time. Sample: peripheral blood. These receptors came from a man in his fifties with active COVID-19.

This chain joins TRBV10-3 and TRBJ2-3; D is unclear. CDR3 length equals 14 residues. CDR1 and CDR2 from the germline V gene are ENHRY and SYGVKD. V was clipped by 6 bases and J by 1 base, with 11 bases between them. CDR3 bases: TGTGCCATCAGAAATACTGCGGGCACAGATACGCAGTATTTT. Translation: CAIRNTAGTDTQYF.

V and J are TRBV6-5 and TRBJ1-3; tentative D call: TRBD1 (5 bases). The germline CDR1 and CDR2 sequences are MNHEY and SVGAGI. V was cut by 5 bases and J by 3 bases, with 14 bases left in between. This CDR3 has 15 residues. The CDR3 sequence is CASSKPGEVGNTIYF. In DNA form, the CDR3 reads TGTGCCAGCAGTAAACCGGGGGAGGTTGGAAACACCATATATTTT.

V usage is TRBV28 and J usage is TRBJ1-6, with 10 bases lining up with TRBD1. Germline loops: CDR1 MDHEN, CDR2 SYDVKM. J was trimmed by 7 bases and V by 6 bases; bases with no gene match: 6. This CDR3 is 15 amino acids long. The CDR3 DNA follows: TGTGCCAGCAGATCCGGACAGGGGGACAATTCACCCCTCCACTTT. It yields the protein CASRSGQGDNSPLHF.

The V call is TRBV4-1, the J call TRBJ2-7, with 8 positions matching TRBD2. The CDR3 loop spans 16 amino acids. The germline gives CDR1 MGHRA, CDR2 YSYEKL. Trimming removed 4 bases from V and 1 base from J; junction bases left unmatched: 9. The CDR3 DNA follows: TGCGCCAGCAGCCGCTCCCGAGCGGGGGCTTCCTACGAGCAGTACTTC. Translating it yields CASSRSRAGASYEQYF.

This clone was picked up a small number of times. The gene calls are TRBV9 and TRBJ2-3; D is perhaps TRBD2 (7 bases). V was clipped by 4 bases and J by 3 bases, with 15 bases between them. The CDR3 sequence is 15 residues long. Germline assignment: CDR1 SGDLS and CDR2 YYNGEE. The CDR3 coding sequence is TGTGCCAGCAGCCCCTGGGGGAGGGGGACAGATACGCAGTATTTT. This translates into CASSPWGRGTDTQYF.

The chain couples TRBV20-1 to TRBJ2-7, with 8 bases aligning to TRBD1. This CDR3 spans 16 amino acids. V shed 3 bases and J 2 bases; nucleotides not matched to a gene: 12. From germline, CDR1 is DFQATT and CDR2 SNEGSKA (reference sequence). The DNA for the CDR3 is TGCAGTGCTAGTAATAGACAGGGGATAAGTCCCTACGAGCAGTACTTC. Translating gives CSASNRQGISPYEQYF.

V gene TRBV7-2 combines with J gene TRBJ2-1; the match to TRBD1 covers 9 bases. In germline, CDR1 is SGHTA, CDR2 FQGNSA. The CDR3 contains 16 residues. V lost 3 bases to trimming and J lost 3 bases; unmatched junction nucleotides: 6. The CDR3 DNA sequence: TGTGCCAGCAGCTTGAACAGGGGGCGGGTCTACAATGAGCAGTTCTTC. Translation gives CASSLNRGRVYNEQFF.

The chain employs TRBV6-2 or TRBV6-3 and TRBJ1-1, with TRBD1 matching 8 bases. With V trimmed by 4 bases and J by 1 base, 8 bases remained unmatched. In germline, CDR1 is MNHEY, CDR2 SVGEGT. The CDR3 loop spans 16 amino acids. As DNA, the CDR3 is TGTGCCAGCAGTTCCCCAGGGACAGGAAAGAACACTGAAGCTTTCTTT. Its translation is CASSSPGTGKNTEAFF.

The chain employs TRBV2 and TRBJ1-5; tentatively, D is TRBD1 (5 bases). This CDR3 comprises 14 residues. CDR1 is SNHLY and CDR2 is FYNNEI in the germline V gene. V lost 4 bases, J lost 4 bases, and 11 bases lay in between. CDR3 protein: CASSGTGKNQPQHF. In DNA, the CDR3 is TGTGCCAGCAGTGGCACAGGAAAGAATCAGCCCCAGCATTTT.

The CDR3 bases are TGTGCCAGCAGCCTAAATCGTGGAAACACCATATATTTT. This translates into CASSLNRGNTIYF. The V call is TRBV3-1 (or the pseudogene TRBV3-2), the J call TRBJ1-3; D ambiguous. This CDR3 contains 13 residues. V was clipped by 4 bases and J by 3 bases, with 7 bases between them. CDR1 is LGHDT and CDR2 is YNNKEL in the germline V gene (reference sequence).

The rearrangement joins TRBV18 to TRBJ2-1, with 13 nucleotides matching TRBD2. V shed 6 bases, J shed 8 bases, and the junction held 7 bases outside the gene matches. Looked up from germline, CDR1 is KGHSH and CDR2 is LQKENI. The CDR3 has 15 amino acids. CDR3 loop: CASSRLAGGLDEQFF. CDR3 nucleotides: TGTGCCAGCTCGCGACTAGCGGGAGGACTAGATGAGCAGTTCTTC.